Listed below are T cell receptor beta chains from one sample, sequenced in a study of Graves' ophthalmopathy and Graves' hyperthyroidism. One entry per CDR3 protein, called by TCRdb with MiXCR from the multiplex PCR reads. The data hold under 200,000 distinct CDR3 sequences, with under 40% observed a single time. Sequenced input: peripheral blood. These receptors were collected from a woman between 40 and 50 years old with Graves' ophthalmopathy. CDR3s include the opening cysteine and the closing phenylalanine or tryptophan. The D gene is left open where the match is weak. The size field is filled for only some rows; it gives once, few, many or a size class.

size: .
J: TRBJ1-1
V: TRBV7-2
D: .
CDR3: CASRPWASGTEAFF
DNA: TGTGCCAGCAGACCCTGGGCGAGCGGCACTGAAGCTTTCTTT

size: .
J: TRBJ2-7
V: TRBV7-8
D: .
CDR3: CASSLVVGASDEQYF
DNA: TGTGCCAGCAGCTTAGTGGTGGGAGCTAGCGACGAGCAGTACTTC

size: .
J: TRBJ1-6
V: TRBV5-5
D: TRBD1
CDR3: CASSLRDSQNSPLHF
DNA: TGTGCCAGCAGCCTCCGGGACAGCCAAAATTCACCCCTCCACTTT

size: many
J: TRBJ1-2
V: TRBV25-1
D: .
CDR3: CASSSRADGYTF
DNA: TGTGCCAGCAGTTCCAGGGCGGACGGCTACACCTTC

size: many
J: TRBJ1-3
V: TRBV6-2/TRBV6-3
D: .
CDR3: CASSYPTGAGYTIYF
DNA: TGTGCCAGCAGTTACCCGACAGGAGCCGGGTACACCATATATTTT

size: .
J: TRBJ1-2
V: TRBV30
D: .
CDR3: CAWTPETYGYTF
DNA: TGTGCCTGGACCCCAGAAACCTATGGCTACACCTTC

size: .
J: TRBJ1-6
V: TRBV12-3/TRBV12-4
D: .
CDR3: CASSLSQHNSPLHF
DNA: TGTGCCAGCAGCTTAAGTCAGCATAATTCACCCCTCCACTTT

size: .
J: TRBJ1-5
V: TRBV24-1
D: .
CDR3: CATSDRDHQPQHF
DNA: TGTGCCACCAGTGATCGGGACCATCAGCCCCAGCATTTT

size: many
J: TRBJ2-7
V: TRBV28
D: TRBD2
CDR3: CATRVAGGTSSYEQYF
DNA: TGTGCCACGAGGGTAGCGGGGGGCACTAGCTCCTACGAGCAGTACTTC

size: many
J: TRBJ2-5
V: TRBV29-1
D: TRBD1
CDR3: CSAETGVSETQYF
DNA: TGCAGCGCCGAAACAGGGGTCTCCGAGACCCAGTACTTC

size: many
J: TRBJ2-5
V: TRBV15
D: TRBD2
CDR3: CATSRDWLAGGGGETQYF
DNA: TGTGCCACCAGCAGAGATTGGCTAGCGGGAGGAGGGGGCGAGACCCAGTACTTC

size: once
J: TRBJ1-2
V: TRBV10-3
D: .
CDR3: CAISDRGLAYGYTF
DNA: TGTGCCATCAGTGACCGGGGGCTGGCCTATGGCTACACCTTC